These T cell receptor beta chains were read from a single sample in a study of yellow fever vaccine responses in identical twins. Via MiXCR, TCRdb re-called the RT-PCR reads, giving one row per CDR3 protein. The sample contains about 18,000 distinct CDR3 sequences, roughly 60% of which appear only once. Sequenced here: T cells from blood (PBMCs), unsorted or a sorted subset (not recorded which), sampled before or after yellow fever vaccination (not recorded which). These TCRs come from a young woman who received the yellow fever vaccine. Both conserved end residues are part of each CDR3. D genes are given only for firm matches. Clone size is given for some rows only: seen once, a few or many times, or a class if the clone is expanded.

j_gene | d_gene | abundance | v_gene | CDR3nt | CDR3aa
TRBJ1-2 | . | . | TRBV29-1 | TGCAGCGTCCCCCCGATTACGGGTGGCTACACCTTC | CSVPPITGGYTF
TRBJ1-2 | . | once | TRBV9 | TGTGCCAGCAGCGGGGACAAATCCCACTATGGCTACACCTTC | CASSGDKSHYGYTF
TRBJ1-2 | . | . | TRBV11-3 | TGTGCCAGCAGCCGCGGCAGAGGTGATGGCTACACCTTC | CASSRGRGDGYTF
TRBJ2-5 | TRBD2 | . | TRBV11-1 | TGTGCCAGCAGCTTAGGAGGGCTAGCGGGGTACCAAGAGACCCAGTACTTC | CASSLGGLAGYQETQYF
TRBJ2-1 | TRBD1 | once | TRBV12-3/TRBV12-4 | TGTGCCAGCAAGCCGGGACAGGGGGTGAATGAGCAGTTCTTC | CASKPGQGVNEQFF
TRBJ1-6 | . | . | TRBV20-1 | TGCAGTGCTAGTCCCCCCGGGGGGCGGTTGAATTCACCCCTCCACTTT | CSASPPGGRLNSPLHF
TRBJ2-3 | TRBD1 | . | TRBV18 | TGTGCCAGCTCACCCTCGACAGGGACATACACAGATACGCAGTATTTT | CASSPSTGTYTDTQYF
TRBJ2-1 | . | . | TRBV3-1 | TGTGCCAGCAGCCAATTTGTCGCTTTCCTCTACAATGAGCAGTTCTTC | CASSQFVAFLYNEQFF
TRBJ2-1 | . | . | TRBV2 | TGTGCCAGCAGTGATGTAGGGCGGGGAGGCGACAATGAGCAGTTCTTC | CASSDVGRGGDNEQFF
TRBJ1-6 | . | . | TRBV7-6 | TGTGCCAGCAGCTTAGCGGCAGGAACCTCCGCACCCCTCCACTTT | CASSLAAGTSAPLHF
TRBJ2-2 | . | once | TRBV12-1 | TGTGCCAGCAGCTTGGGACTAGCGGGACGGACCGGGGAGCTGTTTTTT | CASSLGLAGRTGELFF
TRBJ2-1 | . | . | TRBV5-1 | TGCGCCAGCAGCTCGACCGGCCAGGGTTATTACAATGAGCAGTTCTTC | CASSSTGQGYYNEQFF
TRBJ1-5 | . | . | TRBV5-1 | TGCGCCAGCATTTTCAGACACCCACTGGGGTATAGCAATCAGCCCCAGCATTTT | CASIFRHPLGYSNQPQHF
TRBJ2-7 | . | . | TRBV20-1 | TGCAGTGCTAAAGTAATTGCGAGGAACGAGCAGTACTTC | CSAKVIARNEQYF
TRBJ1-5 | . | . | TRBV24-1 | TGTGCCACCAGTGATGGAAAAACACAGCCCCAGCATTTT | CATSDGKTQPQHF
TRBJ2-5 | TRBD1 | . | TRBV11-3 | TGTGCCAGCAGCTTAGGGGCAGGGGGCCAAGAGACCCAGTACTTC | CASSLGAGGQETQYF